A selection of T cell receptor beta chains follows, all from one sample in a study of T cell repertoires in ileal Crohn's disease. Clones were read by immunoSEQ multiplex PCR, and TCRdb kept only the in-frame ones, dropping some. The sample lists about 7,400 clones; 60% to 80% were seen once. The sequenced sample consisted of ileal tissue. These receptors were collected from an adult with Crohn's disease. Both conserved end residues are part of each CDR3. A D gene is named only where the DNA matches it firmly. Clone size is stated in some rows and not others, as once, few, many or a class when expanded.

size	J	V	D	CDR3	DNA
-	TRBJ2-7	TRBV7-8	TRBD1	CASSERDSYEQYF	TGTGCCAGCAGCGAGAGGGACAGCTACGAGCAGTACTTC
-	TRBJ2-3	TRBV29-1	-	CSVAGGTDTQYF	TGCAGCGTAGCCGGGGGAACAGATACGCAGTATTTT
-	TRBJ1-1	TRBV12-5	TRBD1	CASGPGDRGSLEAEAFF	TGTGCTAGTGGTCCCGGGGACAGGGGGAGCCTAGAGGCTGAAGCTTTCTTT
-	TRBJ2-2	TRBV19	TRBD1	CASSWAGGTGELFF	TGTGCCAGTAGTTGGGCAGGGGGCACCGGGGAGCTGTTTTTT
-	TRBJ2-7	TRBV10-3	TRBD1	CASDRDRGANEQYF	TGTGCCAGTGACCGGGACAGGGGCGCAAACGAGCAGTACTTC
once	TRBJ2-3	TRBV7-2	TRBD2	CASSLERGVDTQYF	TGTGCCAGCAGCTTGGAACGGGGGGTAGATACGCAGTATTTT
-	TRBJ2-2	TRBV5-5	TRBD2	CASSLTSVEAGELFF	TGTGCCAGCAGCTTGACTAGCGTAGAGGCCGGGGAGCTGTTTTTT
-	TRBJ1-1	TRBV13	-	CASSHSGPAEAFF	TGTGCCAGCAGCCACTCAGGTCCGGCTGAAGCTTTCTTT
once	TRBJ2-5	TRBV9	-	CASSFKGGAETQYF	TGTGCCAGCAGCTTCAAAGGGGGGGCAGAGACCCAGTACTTC
-	TRBJ2-2	TRBV18	-	CASSLRQKPPGELFF	TGTGCCAGCTCACTTCGACAGAAACCCCCCGGGGAGCTGTTTTTT
-	TRBJ2-3	TRBV7-6	-	CASSSGEQADTQYF	TGTGCCAGCAGCTCTGGGGAGCAGGCAGATACGCAGTATTTT
-	TRBJ2-2	TRBV5-6	-	CASSFGSGELFF	TGTGCCAGCAGCTTCGGTAGCGGGGAGCTGTTTTTT
-	TRBJ1-2	TRBV5-1	-	CASSLGGTTFYGYTF	TGCGCCAGCAGCTTGGGGGGGACTACTTTCTATGGCTACACCTTC
-	TRBJ1-5	TRBV30	-	CAWSVGRSGSNQPQHF	TGTGCCTGGAGTGTCGGCAGGTCCGGAAGCAATCAGCCCCAGCATTTT
-	TRBJ2-3	TRBV5-1	-	CASSQTSYRTDTQYF	TGCGCCAGCAGCCAAACTAGCTACCGCACAGATACGCAGTATTTT
-	TRBJ1-6	TRBV19	-	CASSITGPTRSPLHF	TGTGCCAGTAGTATTACAGGGCCTACGAGGTCACCCCTCCACTTT
few	TRBJ1-1	TRBV11-2	-	CASSFPGQYTEAFF	TGTGCCAGCAGCTTCCCAGGACAGTACACTGAAGCTTTCTTT
few	TRBJ2-2	TRBV30	-	CAWNAQRVGGTGELFF	TGTGCCTGGAACGCTCAGAGGGTGGGGGGCACCGGGGAGCTGTTTTTT
-	TRBJ1-1	TRBV18	-	CASSPSRDGVAFF	TGTGCCAGCTCACCCTCAAGAGACGGGGTTGCTTTCTTT
large	TRBJ2-2	TRBV13	-	CASSLSAPGRELFF	TGTGCCAGCAGCTTATCGGCCCCAGGCAGGGAGCTGTTTTTT
-	TRBJ1-6	TRBV6-5	-	CASSPGNPNSPLHF	TGTGCCAGCAGTCCAGGGAATCCTAATTCACCCCTCCACTTT
once	TRBJ2-7	TRBV5-4	-	CASGRESYEQYF	TGTGCCAGCGGACGGGAATCCTACGAGCAGTACTTC
once	TRBJ2-3	TRBV7-2	-	CASSPRGSRGVGTDTQYF	TGTGCCAGCTCCCCCCGGGGATCGCGGGGAGTAGGCACAGATACGCAGTATTTT
few	TRBJ2-7	TRBV2	TRBD1	CASTKGALSYEQYF	TGTGCCAGCACAAAGGGGGCCCTCTCCTACGAGCAGTACTTC
-	TRBJ2-7	TRBV5-4	-	CASSSVHGGRGPYEQYF	TGTGCCAGCAGCTCAGTACACGGGGGTAGGGGGCCCTACGAGCAGTACTTC
-	TRBJ1-6	TRBV18	TRBD1	CASSHDRGPLHF	TGTGCCAGCTCTCACGACAGGGGCCCCCTCCACTTT
-	TRBJ1-6	TRBV4-1	TRBD1	CASSQVFQGASSYNSPLHF	TGCGCCAGCAGCCAAGTATTTCAGGGGGCAAGCTCCTATAATTCACCCCTCCACTTT
-	TRBJ1-6	TRBV27	TRBD1	CASSSQPLGQAFYNSPLHF	TGTGCCAGCAGTTCCCAGCCCCTTGGACAGGCGTTCTATAATTCACCCCTCCACTTT
-	TRBJ1-5	TRBV6-1	-	CASRRGNQPQHF	TGTGCCAGCAGGAGGGGCAATCAGCCCCAGCATTTT
-	TRBJ1-1	TRBV5-1	-	CASSFLAREGVNTEAFF	TGCGCCAGCAGCTTCCTTGCCAGGGAGGGGGTGAACACTGAAGCTTTCTTT
-	TRBJ1-1	TRBV18	-	CASSSGRDTEAFF	TGTGCCAGCTCTTCAGGGCGGGATACTGAAGCTTTCTTT